Following are 8 T cell receptor beta chains from one sample sequenced in a study of blood T cell repertoires in COVID-19. TCRdb's copy holds only in-frame clones and misses some; the assay was immunoSEQ multiplex PCR. The sample has approximately 90,000 clones, roughly 88% seen once. The sequencing input was peripheral blood. These TCRs come from a woman over 75 with active or convalescent COVID-19.

A few counts support this clone. This chain links TRBV6-2 or TRBV6-3 with TRBJ1-5; TRBD1 aligns across 7 bases. J was trimmed by 9 bases and V by 4 bases; bases with no gene match: 6. This CDR3 is built from 13 residues. Germline lookup yields CDR1 MNHEY and CDR2 SVGEGT. The CDR3 DNA reads as TGTGCCAGCAGTTGGGACAGCGCGGGGCCCCAGCATTTT. Translation: CASSWDSAGPQHF.

The chain employs TRBV3-1 (or the pseudogene TRBV3-2) and TRBJ2-1, with TRBD2 identical over 14 bases. Trimming at V came to 4 bases and at J to 5 bases, leaving 10 bases not matched to a gene. The V gene's germline CDR1 is LGHDT and CDR2 YNNKEL (reference sequence). CDR3 length equals 18 residues. CDR3 DNA sequence: TGTGCCAGCAGCCCAGGGAGACTAGCGGGGGGGAAAGACAATGAGCAGTTCTTC. Translating gives CASSPGRLAGGKDNEQFF.

The V call is TRBV5-4, the J call TRBJ1-2; D not certain. Germline V gene sequence: CDR1 SGHNT, CDR2 YYREEE (reference sequence). The V end lost 0 bases, the J end lost 6 bases, and 12 bases lay between the germline ends. The CDR3 sequence is 14 residues long. CDR3 protein: CASSLGSKSHGYTF. The CDR3 nucleotides read TGTGCCAGCAGCTTGGGGAGCAAGAGCCATGGCTACACCTTC.

The V call is TRBV30, the J call TRBJ2-1; D is unresolved. The CDR3 consists of 11 residues. The ends were cut back, 2 bases at V and 7 bases at J, with 6 bases in the middle. Germline V gene sequence: CDR1 GTSNPN, CDR2 SVGIG (reference sequence). This CDR3 is CAWSKRNEQFF. DNA for the CDR3: TGTGCCTGGAGTAAGAGGAATGAGCAGTTCTTC.

V and J are TRBV5-1 and TRBJ2-3; TRBD1 is a possible D gene (6 bases). This CDR3 is built from 14 residues. Germline V CDR1 and CDR2: SGHRS, YFSETQ. Trimming shortened V by 4 bases and J by 3 bases, and 12 bases separated the two germline ends. Here the CDR3 DNA reads TGCGCCAGCAGCATACCCAGGGGAACAGATACGCAGTATTTT. The encoded protein is CASSIPRGTDTQYF.

V is TRBV28 and J is TRBJ2-1; 8 nucleotides align to TRBD2. V lost 6 bases, J lost 4 bases, and 8 bases stayed unmatched. Germline CDR1 reads MDHEN; CDR2 reads SYDVKM. This CDR3 comprises 15 residues. The CDR3 is CASRPSGGFYNEQFF. CDR3 DNA sequence: TGTGCCAGCAGGCCCAGCGGGGGATTTTACAATGAGCAGTTCTTC.

CDR3 coding DNA: TGTGCCAGCAGCTTACTAGGGGGCGGGAACACTGAAGCTTTCTTT. Its protein product is CASSLLGGGNTEAFF. The V and J genes are TRBV7-3 and TRBJ1-1; TRBD1 matches at 7 bases. The CDR3 loop spans 15 amino acids. The V segment lost 2 bases and the J segment 1 base; nucleotides outside the gene matches: 4. Germline CDR1 is SGHTA and CDR2 is FQGTGA.

V usage is TRBV5-1 and J usage is TRBJ1-2; 7 nucleotides agree with TRBD1. The CDR3 runs 15 residues. The V gene end was trimmed by 2 bases and the J gene end by 3 bases; junction bases not matched to a gene: 7. Germline values: CDR1 SGHRS, CDR2 YFSETQ. Here the CDR3 DNA reads TGCGCCAGCAGCTTAGGTCGGGACAGTCACTATGGCTACACCTTC. This codes for CASSLGRDSHYGYTF.